This T cell receptor (beta chain) emerged from a study of blood T cell repertoires in COVID-19. Across the study: Sources were T cells, B-cell-depleted T cells, or PBMCs; the material itself was cDNA or gDNA.

The CDR3 length is 15 residues. Study processing details: Cell counts per sample came from amplifying reference gene primers. Sequencing was performed with immunoSEQ multiplex PCR; in TCRdb, only in-frame clones are kept and a portion is missing. Clone size and V and J calls were adopted from that table, with D and trimming inferred from the DNA. The table has about 27,000 clones, around nine tenths seen once. The sequenced sample consisted of peripheral blood. The sequence came from a human donor with active COVID-19. The donor label of this sample is uncertain. The chain uses TRBV21-1 and TRBJ2-7; TRBD1 is the table's D call and was not checked against the DNA. TRBV21-1 is given as a pseudogene. The CDR3, as DNA: TGTGCCAGCAGCAAAGTTCGTACAGACTCCTACGAGCAGTACTTC. It codes for CASSKVRTDSYEQYF.